This passage covers 9 T cell receptor beta chains from one sample sequenced in a study of control samples from healthy donors and cancer patients. TCRdb's copy holds only in-frame clones and misses some; the assay was immunoSEQ multiplex PCR. In the table there are under 150,000 clones, more than 90% of which are singletons. The sequenced sample was blood. Receptors were obtained from a man in his thirties or forties in good health.

The CDR3 DNA follows: TGTGCCAGCAGTGAACGGACTAGCGGGAGGACAGATACGCAGTATTTT. Translating gives CASSERTSGRTDTQYF. The chain joins TRBV25-1 to TRBJ2-3; 14 bases fit TRBD2. Germline V gene lookup returns CDR1 MGHDK and CDR2 SYGVNS. Trimming cost V 2 bases and J 3 bases; bases outside gene matches: 1. CDR3 length: 16 amino acids.

The CDR3 DNA reads TGTGCCAGCAGTTTAAAAGGCGGGGGTCGGGAAAAACTGTTTTTT. It encodes CASSLKGGGREKLFF. The chain employs TRBV28 and TRBJ1-4; D possibly corresponds to TRBD1 (5 bases). There are 15 residues in the CDR3. Trimming removed 2 bases at V and 8 bases at J, with 15 bases between. CDR1 and CDR2 (germline): MDHEN, SYDVKM.

The genes are TRBV5-6 and TRBJ1-1, with 9 nucleotides matching TRBD1. V shed 2 bases and J 0 bases; nucleotides not matched to a gene: 8. The V gene's germline CDR1 is SGHDT and CDR2 YYEEEE. There are 17 residues in the CDR3. The CDR3 nucleotides read TGTGCCAGCAGCTTCGGGACAGGGACAAGGGTGAACACTGAAGCTTTCTTT. This encodes CASSFGTGTRVNTEAFF.

This clone was seen just once. The chain combines TRBV28 with TRBJ2-7; D is possibly TRBD1 (7 bases). V was shortened by 6 bases and J by 4 bases, with 13 bases between the two germline ends. Germline values: CDR1 MDHEN, CDR2 SYDVKM. The CDR3 totals 13 residues. CDR3 loop: CASRSGGLYEQYF. CDR3 nucleotides: TGTGCCAGCAGGTCAGGGGGGTTATACGAGCAGTACTTC.

The rearrangement uses TRBV9 and TRBJ1-3, with 7 bases lining up with TRBD1. Trimming removed 3 bases from V and 2 bases from J; junction bases left unmatched: 5. Germline CDR1 and CDR2: SGDLS and YYNGEE. The CDR3 sequence is 15 residues long. For the CDR3, the DNA is TGTGCCAGCAGCGCTGCCGGGACAGCTGGAAACACCATATATTTT. As protein: CASSAAGTAGNTIYF.

This chain connects TRBV12-5 to TRBJ1-1; D is perhaps TRBD1 (5 bases). Germline V lookup: CDR1 LGHNT, CDR2 FRNRAP. This CDR3 has 14 amino acids. Trimming shortened V by 0 bases and J by 5 bases, and 10 bases separated the two germline ends. The CDR3 loop is CASGLVGRGTEAFF. The CDR3 DNA reads as TGTGCTAGTGGTTTGGTGGGGCGGGGGACTGAAGCTTTCTTT. The variable domain in full, completed from reference TRBV12-5 and TRBJ1-1, reads DARVTQTPRHKVTEMGQEVTMRCQPILGHNTVFWYRQTMMQGLELLAYFRNRAPLDDSGMPKDRFSAEMPDATLATLKIQPSEPRDSAVYFCASGLVGRGTEAFFGQGTRLTVV.

The chain carries TRBV30 and TRBJ2-3, with TRBD2 matching over 10 bases. V trimming: 1 base; J trimming: 3 bases; junction bases outside the gene matches: 4. Germline CDR1 and CDR2: GTSNPN and SVGIG (reference sequence). This CDR3 region has 15 residues. The CDR3 DNA is TGTGCCTGGAGTGCAACTAGCGGGATTACAGATACGCAGTATTTT. It encodes CAWSATSGITDTQYF.

The chain employs TRBV19 and TRBJ1-6; no clear D. The germline V gene has CDR1 LNHDA and CDR2 SQIVND (reference sequence). V was trimmed by 1 base and J by 7 bases, leaving 2 bases between them. This CDR3 spans 12 amino acids. The chain's CDR3 is CASSIANSPLHF. The CDR3 region has the DNA TGTGCCAGTAGTATAGCGAATTCACCCCTCCACTTT.

The rearrangement links TRBV27 to TRBJ1-5; 7 bases fit TRBD1. Germline assignment: CDR1 MNHEY and CDR2 SMNVEV (reference sequence). The CDR3 contains 18 residues. The V segment lost 2 bases and the J segment 2 bases; nucleotides outside the gene matches: 12. DNA for the CDR3: TGTGCCAGCAGTTTAAGCGGCCTGGGACAGAACCGCAATCAGCCCCAGCATTTT. Residues: CASSLSGLGQNRNQPQHF.